The sequence of this TCR beta chain was determined in a study of blood T cells in healthy people across ages. General study findings and limits: It was not possible, with unsorted PBMCs, to conclusively compare naive and antigen-experienced cells. Greater diversity and more naive CD4+ cells were seen in long-lived donors than in aged donors. In older individuals, TCR beta diversity per million T cells was lower, falling roughly linearly with age.

A second PCR, run for about 7 to 11 cycles, used a sample-barcoded 5' primer plus a J-beta primer mix. TCRdb redid the calling of the 5' RACE reads with MiXCR, one entry per CDR3 protein. The sample includes some 1.1 million distinct CDR3 sequences, roughly two fifths of them seen just once. A word on this clonotype: What it recognizes is unknown.

Germline lookup yields CDR1 MNHNS and CDR2 SASEGT. Trimming removed 7 bases at V and 0 bases at J, with 16 bases between. The CDR3 covers 15 residues. The specimen was blood. The chain carries TRBV6-1 and TRBJ2-7; D may be TRBD1 (6 bases). The clonotype originates from a man younger than 30 in good health. CDR3 DNA: TGTGCCAGCAATACAGGGCCTGGGAGCTCCTACGAGCAGTACTTC. It specifies CASNTGPGSSYEQYF.